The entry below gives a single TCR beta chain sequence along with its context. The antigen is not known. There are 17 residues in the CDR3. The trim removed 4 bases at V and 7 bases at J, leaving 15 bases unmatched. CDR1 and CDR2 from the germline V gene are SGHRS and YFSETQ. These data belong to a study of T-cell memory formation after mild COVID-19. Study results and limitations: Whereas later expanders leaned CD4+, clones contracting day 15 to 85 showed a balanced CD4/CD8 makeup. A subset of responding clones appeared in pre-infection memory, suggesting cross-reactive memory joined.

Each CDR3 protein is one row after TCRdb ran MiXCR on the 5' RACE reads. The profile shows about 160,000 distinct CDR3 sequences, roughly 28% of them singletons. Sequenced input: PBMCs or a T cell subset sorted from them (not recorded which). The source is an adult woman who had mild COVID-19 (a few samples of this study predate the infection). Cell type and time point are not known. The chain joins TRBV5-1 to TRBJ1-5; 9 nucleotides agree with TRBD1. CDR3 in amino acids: CASSPHPGTGSGQPQHF. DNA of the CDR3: TGCGCCAGCAGCCCGCACCCAGGGACAGGGAGCGGACAGCCCCAGCATTTT.